These T cell receptor beta chains were read from a single sample in a study of tumor-infiltrating lymphocytes in primary liver carcinoma. TCRdb passed the multiplex PCR reads through MiXCR, listing each CDR3 protein once. Of approximately 73,000 distinct CDR3 sequences detected, 60% to 80% appear once; the ten largest clones hold about an eighth. Sequencing was done on a sample of liver tumor tissue from sampling region 4. All receptors come from a woman aged 55-69 years with primary liver carcinoma and hepatitis B virus infection. The CDR3 runs from the conserved cysteine through the conserved F or W. A D gene is named only where the DNA matches it firmly. The size field is filled for only some rows; it gives once, few, many or a size class.

>many|TRBD2|17|TRBJ2-7|TRBV28
TGTGCCAGCACCCCTTTCGGGGGACTAGCGGGAGACTACGAGCAGTACTTC
CASTPFGGLAGDYEQYF
>.|.|12|TRBJ2-7|TRBV29-1
TGCAGCGTCGCCCCAGGGTCCTACGATCAGTACTTC
CSVAPGSYDQYF
>few|.|17|TRBJ1-2|TRBV6-5
TGTGCTAACAAAACATGGGGGAGTAGGGCATCGGGGTATGGCTACACCTTC
CANKTWGSRASGYGYTF
>many|.|15|TRBJ2-1|TRBV6-5
TGTGCCAGCAGTTACATGAGTCTAGGAGGCGATGAGCAGTTCTTC
CASSYMSLGGDEQFF
>many|.|14|TRBJ2-1|TRBV6-2/TRBV6-3
TGTGCCAGCATGGGGCTAGGGGGGGGGAATGAGCAGTTCTTC
CASMGLGGGNEQFF
>.|.|15|TRBJ2-2|TRBV7-9
TGTGCCAGCAGCTTCGAGGGAGGAAAAACCGGGGAGCTGTTTTTT
CASSFEGGKTGELFF
>few|.|16|TRBJ1-5|TRBV28
TGTGCCAGCAGTTCGATCCAGGGCTCAAGCAATCAGCCCCAGCATTTT
CASSSIQGSSNQPQHF
>.|TRBD2|14|TRBJ2-2|TRBV6-1
TGTGCCAGCGGTGACGGGAGGACCACCGGGGAGCTGTTTTTT
CASGDGRTTGELFF
>.|.|17|TRBJ2-1|TRBV7-9
TGTGCCAGCAGCTTAGCCGGGCGGATGCCCTTCTACAATGATCAGTTCTTC
CASSLAGRMPFYNDQFF
>many|TRBD1|14|TRBJ2-1|TRBV10-3
TGTGCCATTTGGACAGGGGAACCCAACAATGAGCAGTTCTTC
CAIWTGEPNNEQFF
>.|.|15|TRBJ2-7|TRBV6-1
TGTGCCGGCAGTAAGGGGGACTTAGGCACTTACAAGCAGTACTTC
CAGSKGDLGTYKQYF
>.|.|15|TRBJ2-2|TRBV7-8
TGTGCCAACAGTGACTCGGGACTTTCAGCCGGGGAGCTGTTTTTT
CANSDSGLSAGELFF
>.|.|14|TRBJ2-7|TRBV7-3
TGTGCCAGCAACCTCGCCCCAGGGGTATACGAGCAGTACTTC
CASNLAPGVYEQYF
>.|.|13|TRBJ2-2|TRBV29-1
TGCAGCGTTGATCGCTTAGGGGGCGGGGAGCAGGTTTTT
CSVDRLGGGEQVF
>many|.|13|TRBJ1-1|TRBV7-8
TGTGCCAGCAGCTACGGACAGACCACTGAAGCTTTCTTT
CASSYGQTTEAFF
>.|.|13|TRBJ1-2|TRBV29-1
TGCAGCGTTGATGACAGCCCTAACTATTGCTACACCTTC
CSVDDSPNYCYTF
>.|.|15|TRBJ1-6|TRBV10-3
TGTGCCATCTGTGAGAGTGGGACCGATAATTCACCCTTCCACTTT
CAICESGTDNSPFHF
>.|TRBD1|15|TRBJ2-5|TRBV12-3/TRBV12-4
TGTGCCAGCATGCCCGGGACAGGGCTGAAGGAGAGCCAGTACTTC
CASMPGTGLKESQYF
>.|.|16|TRBJ1-2|TRBV11-2
TGTGCCAGAAGCCTCAGGATACCGGAGGGGTTCTATGGCTACACCTTC
CARSLRIPEGFYGYTF
>once|.|13|TRBJ1-4|TRBV29-1
TGCAGCGTTGGGACCGGGGGCGATGAAAAACTGCTTTTT
CSVGTGGDEKLLF
>.|.|18|TRBJ2-2|TRBV18
TGTGCCAGCTCACCGCTCCCGAGAACAGGGTTGAACACCGGGGAGCTGTTTTTT
CASSPLPRTGLNTGELFF
>large|.|17|TRBJ2-1|TRBV11-3
TGTGCCAGCAGCTTAGGGTTCGGCGGGCTTTCCTACAATGAGCAGTTCTTC
CASSLGFGGLSYNEQFF
>.|.|16|TRBJ2-6|TRBV5-1
TGCGCCAGCAGCCTAGGGCAGAACTCTGGGACCAACGTCCTGACTTTC
CASSLGQNSGTNVLTF
>once|TRBD1|14|TRBJ1-2|TRBV14
TGTGCCAGTAGCCCGAGACAGGGGGCAGCAGGCTACACCTTC
CASSPRQGAAGYTF
>many|.|16|TRBJ1-6|TRBV5-1
TGCGCCAGCAGCTTGACCCCTGACAGGAATAATTCACCCCTCCACTTT
CASSLTPDRNNSPLHF
>.|TRBD2|18|TRBJ2-3|TRBV29-1
TGCAGCGTTGAAATGGCTGTCTTGTCTAGCGGGAGCACAGATACGCAATATTTT
CSVEMAVLSSGSTDTQYF